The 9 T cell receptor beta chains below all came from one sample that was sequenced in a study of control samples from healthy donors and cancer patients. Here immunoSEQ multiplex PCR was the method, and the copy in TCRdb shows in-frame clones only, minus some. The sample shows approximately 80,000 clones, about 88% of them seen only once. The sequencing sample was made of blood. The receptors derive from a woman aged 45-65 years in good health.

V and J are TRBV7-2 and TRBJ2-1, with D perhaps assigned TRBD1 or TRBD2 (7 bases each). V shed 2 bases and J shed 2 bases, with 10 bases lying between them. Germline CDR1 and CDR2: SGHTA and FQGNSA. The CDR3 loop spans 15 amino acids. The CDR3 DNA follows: TGTGCCAGCAGCTTATCAGGGGGGGCCTACAATGAGCAGTTCTTC. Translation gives CASSLSGGAYNEQFF.

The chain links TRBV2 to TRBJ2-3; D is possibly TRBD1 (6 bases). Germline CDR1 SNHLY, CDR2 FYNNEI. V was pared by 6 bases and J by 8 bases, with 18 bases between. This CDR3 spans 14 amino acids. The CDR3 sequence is CASRDDRSWGTQYF. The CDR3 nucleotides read TGTGCCAGCAGGGATGACAGGTCATGGGGTACGCAGTATTTT.

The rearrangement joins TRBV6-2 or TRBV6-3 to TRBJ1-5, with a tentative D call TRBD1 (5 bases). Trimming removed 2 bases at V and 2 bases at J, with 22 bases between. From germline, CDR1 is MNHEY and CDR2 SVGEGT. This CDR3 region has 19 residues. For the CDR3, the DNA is TGTGCCAGCAGTTACACCCCTGGGCGGGAGAGGGGTGGCAATCAGCCCCAGCATTTT. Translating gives CASSYTPGRERGGNQPQHF.

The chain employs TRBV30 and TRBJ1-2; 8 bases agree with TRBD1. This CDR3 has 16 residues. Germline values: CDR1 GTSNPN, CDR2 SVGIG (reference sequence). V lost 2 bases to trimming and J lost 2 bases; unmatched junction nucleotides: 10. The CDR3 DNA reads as TGTGCCTGGAGTCACAACTCGAACAGGGGGAACTATGGCTACACCTTC. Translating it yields CAWSHNSNRGNYGYTF.

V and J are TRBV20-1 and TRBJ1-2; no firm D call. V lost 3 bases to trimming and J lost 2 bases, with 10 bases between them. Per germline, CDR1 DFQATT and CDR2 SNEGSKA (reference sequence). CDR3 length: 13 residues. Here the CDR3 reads CSASSRNNYGYTF. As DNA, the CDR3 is TGCAGTGCTAGTTCCCGAAACAACTATGGCTACACCTTC.

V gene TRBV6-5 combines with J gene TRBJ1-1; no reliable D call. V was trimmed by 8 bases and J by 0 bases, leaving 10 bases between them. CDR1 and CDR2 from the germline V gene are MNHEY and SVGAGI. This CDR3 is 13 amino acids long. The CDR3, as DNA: TGTGCCAGCCGAAGAGAGATGAACACTGAAGCTTTCTTT. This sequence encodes CASRREMNTEAFF.

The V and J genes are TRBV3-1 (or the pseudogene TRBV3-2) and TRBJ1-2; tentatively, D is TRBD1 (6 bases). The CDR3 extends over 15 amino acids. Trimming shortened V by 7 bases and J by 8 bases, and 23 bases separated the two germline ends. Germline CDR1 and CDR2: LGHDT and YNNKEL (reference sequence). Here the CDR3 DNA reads TGTGCCAGCACAAACCGGGACACCCACTCGGGGGGCTACACCTTC. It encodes CASTNRDTHSGGYTF.

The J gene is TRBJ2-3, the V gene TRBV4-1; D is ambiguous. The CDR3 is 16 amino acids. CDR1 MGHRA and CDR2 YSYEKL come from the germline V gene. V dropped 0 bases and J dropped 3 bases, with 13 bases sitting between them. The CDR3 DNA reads TGCGCCAGCAGCCAAGAAGTCATCCTGGGAACAGATACGCAGTATTTT. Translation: CASSQEVILGTDTQYF.

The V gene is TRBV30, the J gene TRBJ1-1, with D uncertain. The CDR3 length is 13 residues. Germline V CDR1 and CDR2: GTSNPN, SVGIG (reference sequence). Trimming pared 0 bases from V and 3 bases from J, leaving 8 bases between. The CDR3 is CAWSVWMYTEAFF. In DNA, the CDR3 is TGTGCCTGGAGTGTATGGATGTACACTGAAGCTTTCTTT. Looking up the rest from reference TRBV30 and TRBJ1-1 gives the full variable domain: SQTIHQWPATLVQPVGSPLSLECTVEGTSNPNLYWYRQAAGRGLQLLFYSVGIGQISSEVPQNLSASRPQDRQFILSSKKLLLSDSGFYLCAWSVWMYTEAFFGQGTRLTVV.